This T cell receptor beta chain comes out of a study of Ad26.COV2.S vaccination and SARS-CoV-2 variants (dated by TCRdb to 2020 to 2022). For context, the study as a whole: Donors in the vaccine arm were drawn from COV1001, a phase I-IIa trial of Ad26.COV2.S in healthy adults that was multicentre, randomized, double-blind and placebo-controlled. Ad26.COV2.S was administered intramuscularly at 5 x 10^10 or 1 x 10^11 viral particles, either as a single shot or as two shots given 56 days apart. Sequencing of the TCRbeta repertoire served to evaluate the specificity and breadth of SARS-CoV-2-reactive T cell receptors following Ad26.COV2.S vaccination. A total of 32 samples were included in the TCR-sequenced set, comprising roughly 19 Ad26.COV2.S vaccine recipients, 5 placebo recipients and 8 SARS-CoV-2 convalescent individuals. Participants in the trial were split at random into five groups of five each, receiving low-dose or high-dose Ad26.COV2.S once or twice, or else placebo on both occasions. Investigators did not know the trial group allocation while performing experiments and assessing outcomes. General findings and caveats noted by the study authors: Substantial breadth of spike-specific CD8+ and CD4+ T cell responses was reported after vaccination. Comparable non-spike TCR breadth was observed between vaccine and placebo recipients, consistent with only spike being contained in the vaccine. Spike-specific TCR breadth was higher in Ad26.COV2.S recipients than in placebo recipients (P = 0.0014). Comparing responses between vaccine doses or regimens was not something the study was powered to do. The authors noted that the TCR breadth and depth analyses may have underestimated total T cell responses.

On this clone: Its recognized antigen is unknown. Within one base of it there is no much larger clone, and no base qualities were kept.

The cysteine opens and the phenylalanine closes a CDR3 of 18 amino acids. The kept DNA is CDR3 alone, 54 bases in frame from the first base. Trimming takes 5 bases off V and 4 bases off J; junction bases not matched to a gene: 18. CDR1 is given as MNHEY and CDR2 as SMNVEV, both from the germline V gene (reference sequence). Explained via the paper, the treatment or condition label denotes: about 20 received Ad26.COV2.S at low or high dose, single or two shots; roughly five received placebo; per-sample allocation not given. Repertoires of vaccine and placebo recipients were sequenced from samples collected on day 63 after the first injection. Between 29 July and 7 August 2020, Cohort 1b enrolled some 25 adults aged 18-55 years at one site in Boston, USA. As a vaccine, Ad26.COV2.S was a replication-incompetent adenovirus type 26 vector that expressed a prefusion-stabilized SARS-CoV-2 spike protein derived from the original Wuhan strain.

The immunoSEQ Assay was the method used to sequence TCRbeta CDR3 regions. After extraction, genomic DNA underwent amplification by bias-controlled multiplex PCR, followed by high-throughput sequencing. The published analysis was carried out like this. To quantify the absolute abundance of every unique TCRbeta CDR3 region, sequences were collapsed and filtered. Usable DNA was measured by amplifying reference genes present in all nucleated cells, and TCRbeta template counts were normalized to that usable DNA to estimate T cell fraction. Repertoire TCRs were annotated as SARS-CoV-2-specific when V gene, CDR3 amino acid sequence and J gene were exactly matched to a known reactive TCR set. The reference SARS-CoV-2 TCR set was derived from MIRA and filtered for enrichment in COVID-19-positive ImmuneCODE repertoires, a step that removed public or cross-reactive TCRs. Drawing on the MIRA antigens, annotated TCRs were analysed further at the level of specific ORF or position within ORF. Depth was the summed frequency of annotated unique rearrangements, while breadth was defined as annotated unique rearrangements over total unique productive rearrangements. Group comparisons of TCR breadth used two-sided Wilcoxon rank-sum tests. Not all clones reach the TCRdb copy of this immuneACCESS table, which keeps in-frame sequences only. Checked studies attribute under half of the gap to unresolved V genes and leave the rest unexplained. From that table come the V and J calls and clone size; the DNA was used to work out D and trimming. In this sample the table shows about 400,000 clones, over 80% of which occur a single time. The ten most abundant clones make up around 1.7% of the sample.

The clonotype was recovered from a person between 18 and 65 years old who received the Ad26.COV2.S COVID-19 vaccine or a placebo. Sequenced here: peripheral blood, sampled in a trial of Ad26.COV2.S vaccine versus placebo. The rearranged segments are TRBV27 and TRBJ2-7; TRBD1 matches 9 bases in the middle. CDR3 reads: CASSTFRTGDLAIYEQYF. In nucleotide form, the sequence is TGTGCCAGCAGTACTTTTCGGACAGGGGACCTAGCGATATACGAGCAGTACTTC.